A single sample is the source of the 24 T cell receptor beta chains below, sequenced in a study of OX40 agonist ivuxolimab in advanced cancers. Some clones are missing from TCRdb's copy, which holds only in-frame ones; the method was immunoSEQ multiplex PCR. Of approximately 65,000 clones listed, more than 85% are singletons. This material consisted of CD4+ or CD8+ T cells sorted from blood, taken in a trial of the OX40 agonist ivuxolimab. Every receptor here comes from an adult with an advanced solid tumor such as melanoma, head and neck, liver or kidney cancer.

The gene calls are TRBV6-1 and TRBJ1-5, with D unresolved. V gave up 5 bases and J gave up 0 bases, with 5 bases separating them. CDR1 MNHNS and CDR2 SASEGT come from the germline V gene. The CDR3 totals 13 residues. For the CDR3, the DNA is TGTGCCAGCAGTATACATAGCAATCAGCCCCAGCATTTT. It specifies CASSIHSNQPQHF.

This clone appeared once. This rearrangement joins TRBV5-1 to TRBJ2-7; the match to TRBD1 covers 7 bases. Trimming removed 3 bases from V and 0 bases from J; junction bases left unmatched: 9. CDR1 and CDR2 (germline): SGHRS, YFSETQ. The CDR3 totals 16 residues. CDR3 sequence: CASSSNTGVSSYEQYF. The CDR3, as DNA: TGCGCCAGCAGCTCAAATACAGGGGTGAGCTCCTACGAGCAGTACTTC.

Remarks on this clone: Other DNA sequences in the same sample also yield this CDR3. The V call is TRBV25-1, the J call TRBJ1-6, with a tentative D call TRBD1 (5 bases). The CDR3 is made up of 14 amino acids. The germline V and J ends were trimmed by 5 bases and 9 bases, with 14 bases remaining between them. Per the germline V gene, CDR1 is MGHDK and CDR2 is SYGVNS. In DNA, the CDR3 is TGTGCCAGCAGTCCCCCCAGGGAGGGTTCACCCCTCCACTTT. This translates into CASSPPREGSPLHF.

The V gene is TRBV14, the J gene TRBJ1-2, with D tentatively TRBD1 (6 bases). The germline CDR1 and CDR2 sequences are SGHDN and FVKESK. This CDR3 contains 14 residues. Between the trimmed V and J ends, which lost 4 bases and 0 bases, there was a span of 9 bases. The DNA of the CDR3 is TGTGCCAGCAGCCCAGGACAGTCTAACTATGGCTACACCTTC. This gives the protein CASSPGQSNYGYTF.

This chain links TRBV7-9 with TRBJ2-1; D is uncertain. The germline V gene has CDR1 SEHNR and CDR2 FQNEAQ (reference sequence). Trimming shortened V by 1 base and J by 10 bases, and 11 bases separated the two germline ends. This CDR3 spans 13 amino acids. The DNA for the CDR3 is TGTGCCAGCAGCTTAGAGGGTTTAGGGGAGCAGTTCTTC. It translates to CASSLEGLGEQFF.

The V gene is TRBV11-2, the J gene TRBJ2-7; D ambiguous. There are 13 residues in the CDR3. CDR1 and CDR2 (germline): SGHAT, FQNNGV. Trimming pared 0 bases from V and 4 bases from J, leaving 7 bases between. The CDR3 nucleotides read TGTGCCAGCAGCTTAGACAGGAATTACGAGCAGTACTTC. It yields the protein CASSLDRNYEQYF.

The V and J genes are TRBV6-5 and TRBJ2-5; TRBD2 agrees at 8 bases. The germline V gene encodes CDR1 MNHEY and CDR2 SVGAGI. V shed 6 bases and J 5 bases; nucleotides not matched to a gene: 2. This CDR3 spans 12 amino acids. The CDR3 sequence is CASRASGETQYF. CDR3 DNA: TGTGCCAGCAGGGCTAGCGGGGAGACCCAGTACTTC.

The chain uses TRBV5-4 and TRBJ1-4; D call uncertain. The CDR3 has 13 amino acids. Germline V lookup: CDR1 SGHNT, CDR2 YYREEE (reference sequence). Trimming removed 0 bases from V and 6 bases from J, with 6 bases in between. The CDR3 sequence: CASSLGPDEKLFF. CDR3 DNA sequence: TGTGCCAGCAGCTTGGGACCCGATGAAAAACTGTTTTTT.

This clone appeared once. The V gene is TRBV14, the J gene TRBJ2-3; D gene ambiguous. Trimming removed 0 bases at V and 8 bases at J, with 12 bases between. The CDR3 length is 14 residues. Germline V gives CDR1 SGHDN, CDR2 FVKESK. CDR3 nucleotide sequence: TGTGCCAGCAGCCAAGATTTCGGCCTTGGTACGCAGTATTTT. Protein product: CASSQDFGLGTQYF.

This chain uses TRBV6-5 with TRBJ1-1; 9 nucleotides align to TRBD1. J was trimmed by 3 bases and V by 6 bases; bases with no gene match: 2. Germline V gives CDR1 MNHEY, CDR2 SVGAGI. The CDR3 length is 13 residues. In DNA form, the CDR3 reads TGTGCCAGCAGAAGGGACAGGGACACTGAAGCTTTCTTT. Amino acids: CASRRDRDTEAFF.

V usage is TRBV9 and J usage is TRBJ1-1; 8 nucleotides match TRBD1. Germline V gene data show CDR1 as SGDLS and CDR2 as YYNGEE. V dropped 4 bases and J dropped 4; count of bases not matched to a gene: 9. This CDR3 region has 15 residues. This chain's CDR3 is CASSPTTDRGTEAFF. The CDR3 coding sequence is TGTGCCAGCAGCCCAACGACAGACAGGGGCACTGAAGCTTTCTTT.

The genes are TRBV7-9 and TRBJ1-1; D is perhaps TRBD1 (5 bases). This CDR3 contains 15 residues. Per germline, CDR1 SEHNR and CDR2 FQNEAQ (reference sequence). V lost 5 bases and J lost 1, with 14 bases in between. The CDR3 coding sequence is TGTGCCAGCAGCCCACAGACAGTCCAGAACACTGAAGCTTTCTTT. This codes for CASSPQTVQNTEAFF.

This rearrangement joins TRBV6-6 to TRBJ2-7; TRBD2 agrees at 9 bases. Germline CDR1 and CDR2: MNHNY and SVGAGI (reference sequence). The CDR3 has 14 amino acids. J lost 5 bases, V lost 1 base, and 3 bases had no gene match. CDR3 amino acids: CASSYFAGGDEQYF. CDR3 bases: TGTGCCAGCAGTTACTTCGCGGGAGGGGACGAGCAGTACTTC.

The rearrangement uses TRBV6-1 and TRBJ2-3; a weak D match, TRBD2 (5 bases). Germline V CDR1 and CDR2: MNHNS, SASEGT. Trimming took 4 bases from V and 4 from J, leaving 9 bases between them. This CDR3 is built from 13 residues. This CDR3 reads CASSVDFSDTQYF. The CDR3 bases are TGTGCCAGCAGTGTGGACTTTTCAGATACGCAGTATTTT.

This clone appeared a single time. The V and J genes are TRBV5-1 and TRBJ2-3, with TRBD2 identical over 10 bases. Germline V CDR1 and CDR2: SGHRS, YFSETQ. The CDR3 consists of 16 residues. V was pared by 1 base and J by 2 bases, with 4 bases of the junction left unmatched. DNA for the CDR3: TGCGCCAGCAGCTTGAAGCGGGGGGGATACACAGATACGCAGTATTTT. Translating gives CASSLKRGGYTDTQYF.

This rearrangement joins TRBV10-3 to TRBJ2-5; a weak D match, TRBD1 (6 bases). The J call could be wrong; TRBJ2-7 is a better fit for the DNA end. CDR3 size: 14 residues. Germline V gives CDR1 ENHRY, CDR2 SYGVKD. CDR3 nucleotides: TGTGCCATCGCCTGGCAGGGGCAGGAAAACGAGCAGTACTTC. Translating gives CAIAWQGQENEQYF.

The J gene is TRBJ1-1, the V gene TRBV19, with 7 nucleotides matching TRBD1. V shed 7 bases and J 6 bases; nucleotides not matched to a gene: 8. Germline lookup yields CDR1 LNHDA and CDR2 SQIVND (reference sequence). This CDR3 spans 13 amino acids. DNA for the CDR3: TGTGCCAGTAAAACAGGGGCGACGGCTGAAGCTTTCTTT. Amino acids: CASKTGATAEAFF.

A single count supports this clone. This chain joins TRBV6-6 and TRBJ2-1, with 10 bases fitting TRBD1. Germline V gives CDR1 MNHNY, CDR2 SVGAGI (reference sequence). The CDR3 runs 16 residues. J was trimmed by 2 bases and V by 0 bases; bases with no gene match: 1. Here the CDR3 reads CASSYSTGGAYNEQFF. CDR3 in DNA: TGTGCCAGCAGTTACTCGACAGGGGGCGCCTACAATGAGCAGTTCTTC.

The J gene is TRBJ2-3, the V gene TRBV9; D perhaps matches TRBD2 (5 bases). In germline, CDR1 is SGDLS, CDR2 YYNGEE. CDR3 length: 16 amino acids. V was cut by 0 bases and J by 6 bases, with 17 bases left in between. CDR3 coding DNA: TGTGCCAGCAGCGTAGGTCTCGGGGTAGCAGATGATACGCAGTATTTT. It codes for CASSVGLGVADDTQYF. Supplemented by reference TRBV9 and TRBJ2-3, the full variable domain reads DSGVTQTPKHLITATGQRVTLRCSPRSGDLSVYWYQQSLDQGLQFLIQYYNGEERAKGNILERFSAQQFPDLHSELNLSSLELGDSALYFCASSVGLGVADDTQYFGPGTRLTVL.

This rearrangement joins TRBV13 to TRBJ1-1; D unclear. V dropped 5 bases and J dropped 11 bases, with 15 bases sitting between them. CDR3 size: 12 residues. CDR1 and CDR2 (germline): PRHDT, FYEKMQ (reference sequence). The CDR3 nucleotides read TGTGCCAGCAGCGCCCCAGCGGGCCAGGCTTTCTTT. This codes for CASSAPAGQAFF.

The count of this clone is one. This chain uses TRBV11-3 with TRBJ1-3; D is ambiguous. Germline-derived CDR1 and CDR2 are SGHNT and YENEEA. The CDR3 is 15 residues long. Trimming cost V 6 bases and J 0 bases, with 12 bases left between them. The CDR3 bases are TGTGCCAGCAGTTCCCGCCACTACTCTGGAAACACCATATATTTT. It codes for CASSSRHYSGNTIYF.

This chain links TRBV6-5 with TRBJ1-1; the D gene is possibly TRBD1 (6 bases). Trimming removed 6 bases at V and 11 bases at J, with 19 bases between. The CDR3 length is 13 residues. Germline assignment: CDR1 MNHEY and CDR2 SVGAGI. The CDR3 loop reads CASSRNRESRAFF. CDR3 nucleotide sequence: TGTGCCAGCAGCCGTAACAGGGAAAGTCGGGCTTTCTTT.

In this sample, this clone turned up a few times. For the CDR3, the DNA is TGTGCCAGCAGCCGTACTAGTTTCTACGAGCAGTACTTC. Amino acids: CASSRTSFYEQYF. V gene TRBV11-2 combines with J gene TRBJ2-7; D is perhaps TRBD2 (5 bases). This CDR3 comprises 13 residues. The germline gives CDR1 SGHAT, CDR2 FQNNGV. V gave up 5 bases and J gave up 3 bases, with 11 bases separating them.

The gene calls are TRBV18 and TRBJ2-2, with D hard to call. With 4 bases removed from V and 0 bases from J, the gap between germline ends came to 9 bases. The germline CDR1 and CDR2 sequences are KGHSH and LQKENI. This CDR3 spans 15 amino acids. Here the CDR3 reads CASSRQGSNTGELFF. CDR3 coding DNA: TGTGCCAGCTCACGACAAGGCTCGAACACCGGGGAGCTGTTTTTT.